The clone carrying this T cell receptor (beta chain) has more than one count but fewer than ten. This entry is derived from a study of blood T cell repertoires in COVID-19. CDR1 is SGHRS and CDR2 is YFSETQ in the germline V gene. This CDR3 spans 16 amino acids. V shed 0 bases and J shed 2 bases, with 14 bases lying between them. The repertoire was sequenced with immunoSEQ multiplex PCR; TCRdb's copy has only in-frame clones and lacks some. Counted here are approximately 97,000 clones, roughly 86% occurring once; the ten biggest clones make up about 20%. The chain is built from TRBV5-1 and TRBJ1-2; D possibly corresponds to TRBD1 (5 bases). The sample taken for sequencing was peripheral blood. The sequence derives from a human donor in a cohort sampled during active COVID-19. The CDR3 is CASSLEAGPSNYGYTF. The CDR3 coding sequence is TGCGCCAGCAGCTTGGAGGCAGGGCCATCCAACTATGGCTACACCTTC.